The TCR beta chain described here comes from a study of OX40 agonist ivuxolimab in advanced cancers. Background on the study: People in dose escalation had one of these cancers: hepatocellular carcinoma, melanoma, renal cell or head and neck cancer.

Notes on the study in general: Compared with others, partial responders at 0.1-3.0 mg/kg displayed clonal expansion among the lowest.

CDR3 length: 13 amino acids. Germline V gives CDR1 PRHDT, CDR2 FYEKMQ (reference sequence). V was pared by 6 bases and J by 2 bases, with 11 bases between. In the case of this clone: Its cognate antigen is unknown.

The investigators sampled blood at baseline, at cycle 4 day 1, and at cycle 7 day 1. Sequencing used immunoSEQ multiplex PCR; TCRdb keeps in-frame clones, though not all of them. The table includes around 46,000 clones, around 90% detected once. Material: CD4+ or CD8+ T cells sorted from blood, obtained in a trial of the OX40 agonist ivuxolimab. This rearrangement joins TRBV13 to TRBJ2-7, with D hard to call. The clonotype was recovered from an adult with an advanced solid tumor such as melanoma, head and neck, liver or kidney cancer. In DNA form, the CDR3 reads TGTGCCAGCAGTTACTCGATAGCCTACGAGCAGTACTTC. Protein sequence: CASSYSIAYEQYF.